These 26 T cell receptor beta chains were sequenced from one sample in a study of vaccination and CD4 T cells after COVID-19. The Oncomine TCR Beta short-read assay generated sequence data from the DNA of cultured CD4+ T cells. TCRdb fed the PCR reads into MiXCR, producing one record per CDR3 protein. The top ten hold around 15% of the sample, which has approximately 15,000 distinct CDR3 sequences, around 80% seen once. Specified treatment: roughly ten-day PBMC culture with coronavirus spike peptide pools or control peptides (ViraFEST assay). Antigen specificity for these receptors is unknown. Sequenced sample: CD4+ T cells from blood, cultured in vitro. All receptors derive from a human donor who had recovered from COVID-19.

The rearrangement uses TRBV20-1 and TRBJ1-3; D is unresolved. The CDR3 is made up of 14 amino acids. Trimming took off 2 bases at V and 0 bases at J, with 8 bases between the two ends. Germline V CDR1 and CDR2: DFQATT, SNEGSKA (reference sequence). This CDR3 is CSARLQSSGNTIYF. CDR3 bases: TGCAGTGCTAGACTGCAGAGCTCTGGAAACACCATATATTTT.

V gene TRBV20-1 combines with J gene TRBJ1-2, with D hard to call. CDR1 DFQATT and CDR2 SNEGSKA come from the germline V gene (reference sequence). This CDR3 comprises 12 residues. Trimming stripped 4 bases from V and 1 base from J, with 7 bases between. CDR3 nucleotide sequence: TGCAGTGCTACCAGAGATAACTATGGCTACACCTTC. Protein product: CSATRDNYGYTF.

This chain joins TRBV19 and TRBJ1-2; tentative D call: TRBD1 (5 bases). Germline V gives CDR1 LNHDA, CDR2 SQIVND (reference sequence). V dropped 3 bases and J dropped 3 bases, with 11 bases sitting between them. The CDR3 extends over 14 amino acids. CDR3 sequence: CASSIPGRDYGYTF. The CDR3 region has the DNA TGTGCCAGTAGTATCCCCGGCAGGGACTATGGCTACACCTTC.

This clonotype rates as medium-sized (0.01 to 0.1%). The V gene is TRBV7-2, the J gene TRBJ1-5; weak D call: TRBD1 (5 bases). From germline, CDR1 is SGHTA and CDR2 FQGNSA. This CDR3 contains 14 residues. The germline V and J ends were trimmed by 4 bases and 0 bases, with 7 bases remaining between them. This CDR3 reads CASSSQGSNQPQHF. CDR3 bases: TGTGCCAGCAGCTCCCAGGGTAGCAATCAGCCCCAGCATTTT.

This chain joins TRBV20-1 and TRBJ1-4; TRBD1 matches at 7 bases. After removal of 0 bases from V and 10 bases from J, the junction contained 14 bases not matched to a gene. The V gene's germline CDR1 is DFQATT and CDR2 SNEGSKA (reference sequence). This CDR3 region has 16 residues. CDR3 region: CSARDLLRQGDGKLFF. DNA for the CDR3: TGCAGTGCTAGAGATCTTCTTCGGCAGGGGGACGGAAAACTGTTTTTT.

The V call is TRBV6-5, the J call TRBJ2-7; maybe TRBD2 (6 bases). Germline values: CDR1 MNHEY, CDR2 SVGAGI. This CDR3 is 15 amino acids long. V lost 2 bases, J lost 5 bases, and 16 bases lay in between. The CDR3 DNA reads as TGTGCCAGCAGTTACGAGGGAGGCAGGGCGCACGAGCAGTACTTC. Its translation: CASSYEGGRAHEQYF.

This clonotype was observed a few times. The chain employs TRBV15 and TRBJ2-7; D gene uncertain. The CDR3 loop spans 12 amino acids. The V gene lost 0 bases and the J gene lost 6 bases, with 6 bases spanning the gap. CDR1 and CDR2 (germline): LNHNV, YYDKDF (reference sequence). CDR3 coding DNA: TGTGCCACCAGCAGAGACGGTGGCGAGCAGTACTTC. Encoded protein: CATSRDGGEQYF.

The rearrangement links TRBV21-1 to TRBJ2-4; the tabulated D call, TRBD1, remains unverified against the DNA. TRBV21-1 is designated a pseudogene. The CDR3 covers 17 residues. CDR3 sequence reads: CASSKAHRDGLVNIQYF. CDR3 nucleotides: TGTGCCAGCAGCAAAGCGCACCGGGACGGATTAGTAAACATTCAGTACTTC.

This clonotype rates as medium-sized. The V call is TRBV7-9, the J call TRBJ2-2; D is unresolved. The germline CDR1 and CDR2 sequences are SEHNR and FQNEAQ (reference sequence). With 6 bases removed from V and 9 bases from J, the gap between germline ends came to 8 bases. The CDR3 runs 11 residues. CDR3 sequence (DNA): TGTGCCAGCAGACAAAACCGGGAGCTGTTTTTT. Its translation is CASRQNRELFF.

The chain joins TRBV28 to TRBJ1-5; D remains ambiguous. V lost 3 bases to trimming and J lost 6 bases, with 12 bases between them. The CDR3 totals 14 residues. CDR1 and CDR2 (germline): MDHEN, SYDVKM. The CDR3 DNA is TGTGCCAGCAGTTTTCTAGGGTCGGGTCAGCCCCAGCATTTT. Translation: CASSFLGSGQPQHF.

The CDR3 DNA reads as TGCAGCGTGCCGGGACTAGCGTTGAATACGCAGTATTTT. Protein product: CSVPGLALNTQYF. The genes are TRBV29-1 and TRBJ2-3, with 10 bases that match TRBD2. CDR3 length equals 13 residues. Germline trimming cut 6 bases from V and 7 bases from J; bases unmatched to any gene: 7. Germline CDR1 and CDR2: SQVTM and ANQGSEA.

This clonotype has only a few counts. The gene calls are TRBV6-5 and TRBJ2-5, with D unclear. The CDR3 is made up of 15 amino acids. The V end lost 1 base, the J end lost 1 base, and 10 bases lay between the germline ends. CDR1 and CDR2 from the germline V gene are MNHEY and SVGAGI. CDR3 loop: CASSYYRHLQETQYF. The CDR3 nucleotides are TGTGCCAGCAGTTACTACCGACACCTCCAAGAGACCCAGTACTTC.

By sample share, this clonotype is medium-sized. V usage is TRBV20-1 and J usage is TRBJ2-1, with D possibly matching TRBD1 (5 bases). Trimming cost V 7 bases and J 5 bases, with 18 bases left between them. The CDR3 totals 14 residues. Germline CDR1 is DFQATT and CDR2 is SNEGSKA (reference sequence). The CDR3 DNA reads as TGCAGTGTCGCCTCAGGGTTCTTACACAATGAGCAGTTCTTC. Its translation: CSVASGFLHNEQFF.

The chain links TRBV29-1 to TRBJ1-1; 9 bases line up with TRBD1. The ends lost 4 bases at V and 11 bases at J; junction bases unmatched: 14. The CDR3 is 14 amino acids. Per the germline V gene, CDR1 is SQVTM and CDR2 is ANQGSEA. CDR3 nucleotides: TGCAGCGTTGTGGGGGACAGGGTCTTTTCTGGGGCTTTCTTT. It specifies CSVVGDRVFSGAFF.

The chain carries TRBV20-1 and TRBJ2-5; either TRBD1 or TRBD2 may fit D (6 bases each). CDR1 DFQATT and CDR2 SNEGSKA come from the germline V gene (reference sequence). The V and J ends lost 0 bases and 10 bases respectively, with 15 bases between them. This CDR3 is built from 13 residues. CDR3 nucleotide sequence: TGCAGTGCTAGAGAGGAGGGGCTAGGGGGCCAGTACTTC. Protein product: CSAREEGLGGQYF.

The chain joins TRBV29-1 to TRBJ1-1; TRBD1 might be the D (5 bases). The CDR3 totals 12 residues. V was cut by 5 bases and J by 7 bases, with 14 bases left in between. Per germline, CDR1 SQVTM and CDR2 ANQGSEA. CDR3 amino acids: CSVLRGRGEAFF. CDR3 DNA: TGCAGCGTTTTGAGGGGTAGAGGTGAAGCTTTCTTT. The whole variable domain, remainder taken from reference TRBV29-1 and TRBJ1-1, is SAVISQKPSRDICQRGTSLTIQCQVDSQVTMMFWYRQQPGQSLTLIATANQGSEATYESGFVIDKFPISRPNLTFSTLTVSNMSPEDSSIYLCSVLRGRGEAFFGQGTRLTVV.

This sequence joins TRBV6-1 and TRBJ2-4; 9 bases match TRBD1. This CDR3 comprises 13 residues. Germline trimming cut 5 bases from V and 9 bases from J; bases unmatched to any gene: 5. Germline V CDR1 and CDR2: MNHNS, SASEGT. The CDR3 protein is CASSPRQGGIQYF. The CDR3 DNA reads as TGTGCCAGCAGTCCCCGACAGGGGGGCATTCAGTACTTC.

This clonotype was seen only a few times. The chain uses TRBV5-1 and TRBJ1-5, with D possibly being TRBD1 (6 bases). CDR1 SGHRS and CDR2 YFSETQ come from the germline V gene. This CDR3 has 14 amino acids. The germline V and J ends were trimmed by 4 bases and 5 bases, with 13 bases remaining between them. The CDR3 DNA reads TGCGCCAGCAGCCGGGTCGAGGGGGATCAGCCCCAGCATTTT. This encodes CASSRVEGDQPQHF.

There are a few counts of this clonotype. This chain uses TRBV20-1 with TRBJ1-5; perhaps TRBD1 as D (5 bases). Germline values: CDR1 DFQATT, CDR2 SNEGSKA (reference sequence). V was trimmed by 5 bases and J by 9 bases, leaving 20 bases between them. The CDR3 is 14 residues long. In DNA, the CDR3 is TGCAGTGCTTGGACCCCGGACGGTAGGGGGCCCCAGCATTTT. This codes for CSAWTPDGRGPQHF.

CDR3 amino acids: CASSSGQELTGELFF. In nucleotides, the CDR3 is TGTGCCAGCAGCTCGGGACAGGAACTGACCGGGGAGCTGTTTTTT. The chain links TRBV11-3 to TRBJ2-2; 8 bases match TRBD1. The CDR3 loop spans 15 amino acids. J lost 5 bases, V lost 4 bases, and 6 bases had no gene match. Germline lookup yields CDR1 SGHNT and CDR2 YENEEA.

The chain couples TRBV5-4 to TRBJ2-3; 7 bases fit TRBD1. V was clipped by 4 bases and J by 1 base; unmatched bases: 6. CDR1 SGHNT and CDR2 YYREEE come from the germline V gene (reference sequence). This CDR3 is 15 amino acids long. The CDR3 sequence is CASSPTGAGTDTQYF. Written as DNA, the CDR3 is TGTGCCAGCAGCCCCACAGGGGCGGGCACAGATACGCAGTATTTT. The whole variable domain, remainder taken from reference TRBV5-4 and TRBJ2-3, is ETGVTQSPTHLIKTRGQQVTLRCSSQSGHNTVSWYQQALGQGPQFIFQYYREEENGRGNFPPRFSGLQFPNYSSELNVNALELDDSALYLCASSPTGAGTDTQYFGPGTRLTVL.

The chain is built from TRBV19 and TRBJ1-5; TRBD1 aligns across 12 bases. CDR1 and CDR2 (germline): LNHDA, SQIVND (reference sequence). The ends lost 2 bases at V and 7 bases at J; junction bases unmatched: 18. This CDR3 has 20 residues. The CDR3 loop is CASSISLLRKGTGGWQPQHF. The CDR3, as DNA: TGTGCCAGTAGTATATCCCTCCTAAGGAAGGGGACAGGGGGCTGGCAGCCCCAGCATTTT.

V and J are TRBV5-1 and TRBJ2-7; perhaps TRBD2 as D (5 bases). V dropped 5 bases and J dropped 2 bases, with 17 bases sitting between them. The CDR3 has 15 residues. Per germline, CDR1 SGHRS and CDR2 YFSETQ. CDR3 amino acids: CASSYLAGRAYEQYF. Here the CDR3 DNA reads TGCGCCAGCAGTTACCTAGCCGGGCGGGCCTACGAGCAGTACTTC.

This chain links TRBV20-1 with TRBJ2-3; 8 bases match TRBD1. The CDR3 has 14 residues. Losses at the gene ends were 5 bases for V and 6 bases for J; bases not matched to a gene: 10. CDR1 and CDR2 from the germline V gene are DFQATT and SNEGSKA (reference sequence). In DNA, the CDR3 is TGCAGTGCTTTCCGAGACAGGGGACGGGATACGCAGTATTTT. Translating it yields CSAFRDRGRDTQYF.

This chain uses TRBV6-1 with TRBJ1-1, with 7 positions matching TRBD1. The CDR3 spans 13 residues. From germline, CDR1 is MNHNS and CDR2 SASEGT. The trim removed 6 bases at V and 6 bases at J, leaving 7 bases unmatched. CDR3 sequence (DNA): TGTGCCAGCAGACCCACAGGGGCGGCTGAAGCTTTCTTT. It encodes CASRPTGAAEAFF.

This clonotype was picked up a small number of times. The chain employs TRBV2 and TRBJ1-5; perhaps TRBD1 as D (5 bases). The CDR3 totals 15 residues. Trimming removed 7 bases from V and 1 base from J, with 14 bases in between. Germline V gene sequence: CDR1 SNHLY, CDR2 FYNNEI. The CDR3, as DNA: TGTGCCAGCACCCTGGGGGGGATCAGCAATCAGCCCCAGCATTTT. As protein: CASTLGGISNQPQHF.